This T cell receptor beta chain was obtained from a study of patients with pleural tuberculosis (dated by TCRdb to between 2014 and 2016). This clonotype was seen repeatedly, ten times or more. Its recognized antigen is unknown. Base qualities are not at hand, and no much larger clone is one base apart. The instrument given in TCRdb is Illumina Genome Analyzer IIx. Through fastp at Q25 and MiXCR, TCRdb rebuilt clones from the public reads, retaining in-frame beta chains. Each entry merges the rows of one CDR3 protein and shows their most common DNA and genes. The sample table shows approximately 53,000 distinct CDR3 sequences, and 6% to 9.5% are seen once. The biggest ten clones account for 15% to 20% of the sample. This receptor was obtained from a human donor with pleural tuberculosis.

The bases are TGTGCCAGCAGTAATAGCGGGAGCTGGGAGACCCAGTACTTC. Translation gives CASSNSGSWETQYF. The V and J segments used are TRBV6-1 and TRBJ2-5, and TRBD2 aligns with 9 junction nucleotides. The CDR3, from cysteine to phenylalanine, totals 14 residues. Only the CDR3 DNA is retained, 42 bases long and in frame from the first base. The V end gives up 5 bases and the J end 5 bases, leaving 6 bases in the junction not matched to a gene. CDR1 is given as MNHNS and CDR2 as SASEGT, both from the germline V gene.